Detailed here is one T cell receptor beta chain. The sample originates from a study of blood T cell repertoires in COVID-19. Across the whole study: Material from acute and convalescent COVID-19 was sourced from the United States, Italy and Spain. Sample material is recorded as cDNA or gDNA derived from T cells, B-cell-depleted T cells, or PBMCs.

As processed by the authors: Amplification with reference gene primers provided the estimates of nucleated cell counts. Libraries were prepared by immunoSEQ multiplex PCR; TCRdb keeps only in-frame clonotypes and omits some of them. V and J calls and clone size follow that table, whereas D and trimming were derived from the DNA. The table shows approximately 330,000 clones, with around 89% occurring only once. This CDR3 has 14 residues. Trimming took 4 bases from V and 0 from J, leaving 10 bases between them. In germline, CDR1 is SGHDT, CDR2 YYEEEE. V and J are TRBV5-6 and TRBJ1-2; possibly TRBD1 for D (6 bases). Sequencing input: peripheral blood. The receptor comes from a woman aged 45-65 years with active or convalescent COVID-19. In nucleotides, the CDR3 is TGTGCCAGCAGCCTCAGGGGCTCTAACTATGGCTACACCTTC. Residues: CASSLRGSNYGYTF.